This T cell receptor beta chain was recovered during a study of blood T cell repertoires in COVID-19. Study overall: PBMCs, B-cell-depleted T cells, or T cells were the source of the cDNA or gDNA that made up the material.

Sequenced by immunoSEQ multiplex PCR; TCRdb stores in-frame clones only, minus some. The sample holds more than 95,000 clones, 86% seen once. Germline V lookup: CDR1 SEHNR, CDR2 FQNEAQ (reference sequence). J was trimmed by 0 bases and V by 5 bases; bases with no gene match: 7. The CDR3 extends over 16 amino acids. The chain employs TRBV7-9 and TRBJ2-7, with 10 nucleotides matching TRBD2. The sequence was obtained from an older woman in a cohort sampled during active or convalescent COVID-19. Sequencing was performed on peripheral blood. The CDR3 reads CASSPYRLAGSYEQYF. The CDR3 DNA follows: TGTGCCAGCAGCCCGTACCGACTAGCGGGCTCCTACGAGCAGTACTTC. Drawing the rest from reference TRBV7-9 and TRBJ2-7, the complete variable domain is DTGVSQNPRHKITKRGQNVTFRCDPISEHNRLYWYRQTLGQGPEFLTYFQNEAQLEKSRLLSDRFSAERPKGSFSTLEIQRTEQGDSAMYLCASSPYRLAGSYEQYFGPGTRLTVT.